The following is a T cell receptor (beta chain) sequence with its context. Antigen: not known. These data come from a study of response to subunit inactivated influenza vaccine. Study-level results: The authors suggested that every seasonal influenza vaccination recruits few new T cells.

The CDR3 totals 14 residues. Germline trimming cut 6 bases from V and 7 bases from J; bases unmatched to any gene: 8. Germline V CDR1 and CDR2: SNHLY, FYNNEI. TCRdb reprocessed the RT-PCR reads via MiXCR and lists one record per CDR3 protein. Of approximately 520,000 distinct CDR3 sequences listed, roughly 27% are singletons. V and J are TRBV2 and TRBJ2-1; 8 positions agree with TRBD1. The sample here was CD4+ T cells sorted from PBMCs, taken 4 to 6 days after vaccination. The receptor was derived from a man aged 50 to 59 who received an inactivated influenza vaccine. This CDR3 reads CASRLGQEGNEQFF. As DNA, the CDR3 is TGTGCCAGCAGATTGGGACAGGAGGGTAATGAGCAGTTCTTC.